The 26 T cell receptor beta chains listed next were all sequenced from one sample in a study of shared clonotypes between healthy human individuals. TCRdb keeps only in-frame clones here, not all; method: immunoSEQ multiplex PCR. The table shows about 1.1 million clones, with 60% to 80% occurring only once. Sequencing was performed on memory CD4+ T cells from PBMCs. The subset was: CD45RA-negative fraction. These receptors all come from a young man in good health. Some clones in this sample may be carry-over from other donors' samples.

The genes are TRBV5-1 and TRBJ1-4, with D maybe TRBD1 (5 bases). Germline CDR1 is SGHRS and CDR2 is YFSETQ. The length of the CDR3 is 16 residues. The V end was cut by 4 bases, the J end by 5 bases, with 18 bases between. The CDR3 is CASSLSPGLQNEKLFF. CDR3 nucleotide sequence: TGCGCCAGCAGCCTGAGTCCGGGACTACAAAATGAAAAACTGTTTTTT.

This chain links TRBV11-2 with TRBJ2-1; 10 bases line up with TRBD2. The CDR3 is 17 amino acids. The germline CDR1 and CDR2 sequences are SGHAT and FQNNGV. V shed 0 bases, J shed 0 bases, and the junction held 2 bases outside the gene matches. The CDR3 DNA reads TGTGCCAGCAGCTTAGACAGGACTAGCGGCTCCTACAATGAGCAGTTCTTC. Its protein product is CASSLDRTSGSYNEQFF. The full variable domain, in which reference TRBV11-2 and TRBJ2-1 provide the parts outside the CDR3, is EAGVAQSPRYKIIEKRQSVAFWCNPISGHATLYWYQQILGQGPKLLIQFQNNGVVDDSQLPKDRFSAERLKGVDSTLKIQPAKLEDSAVYLCASSLDRTSGSYNEQFFGPGTRLTVL.

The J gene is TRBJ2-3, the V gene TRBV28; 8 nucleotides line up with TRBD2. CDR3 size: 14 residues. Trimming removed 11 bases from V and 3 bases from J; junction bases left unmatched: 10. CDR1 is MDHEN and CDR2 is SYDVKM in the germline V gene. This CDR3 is CASRAGGATDTQYF. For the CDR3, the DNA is TGTGCCTCCCGGGCGGGAGGTGCAACAGATACGCAGTATTTT.

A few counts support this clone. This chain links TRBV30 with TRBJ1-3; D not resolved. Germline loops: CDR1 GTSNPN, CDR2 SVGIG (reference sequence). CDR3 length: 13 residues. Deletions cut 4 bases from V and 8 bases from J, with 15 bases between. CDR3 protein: CAWTLNAGDTIYF. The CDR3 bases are TGTGCCTGGACCCTGAACGCCGGTGACACCATATATTTT.

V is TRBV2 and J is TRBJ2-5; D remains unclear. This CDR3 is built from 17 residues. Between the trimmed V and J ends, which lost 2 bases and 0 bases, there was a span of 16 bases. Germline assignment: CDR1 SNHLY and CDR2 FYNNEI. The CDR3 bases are TGTGCCAGCAGTGAAAGAGTGAAGGGATTGTACCAAGAGACCCAGTACTTC. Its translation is CASSERVKGLYQETQYF. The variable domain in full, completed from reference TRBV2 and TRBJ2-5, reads EPEVTQTPSHQVTQMGQEVILRCVPISNHLYFYWYRQILGQKVEFLVSFYNNEISEKSEIFDDQFSVERPDGSNFTLKIRSTKLEDSAMYFCASSERVKGLYQETQYFGPGTRLLVL.

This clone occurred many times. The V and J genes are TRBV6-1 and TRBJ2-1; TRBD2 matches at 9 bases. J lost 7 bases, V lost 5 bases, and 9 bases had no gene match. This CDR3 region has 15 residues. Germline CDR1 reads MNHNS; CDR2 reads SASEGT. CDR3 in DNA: TGTGCCAGCAGTACTCTAGCGGGGACGGTTAATGAGCAGTTCTTC. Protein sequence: CASSTLAGTVNEQFF.

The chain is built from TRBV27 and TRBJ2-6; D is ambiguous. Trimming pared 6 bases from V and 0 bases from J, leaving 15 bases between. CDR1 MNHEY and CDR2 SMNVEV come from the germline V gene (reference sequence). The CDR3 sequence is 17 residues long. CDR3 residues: CASSFAGRLSGANVLTF. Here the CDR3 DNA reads TGTGCCAGCAGCTTCGCCGGAAGACTCTCTGGGGCCAACGTCCTGACTTTC.

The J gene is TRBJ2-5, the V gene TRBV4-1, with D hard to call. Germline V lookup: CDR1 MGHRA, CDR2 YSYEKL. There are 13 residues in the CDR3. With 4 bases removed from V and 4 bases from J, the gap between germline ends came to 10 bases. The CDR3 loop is CASSRSPVETQYF. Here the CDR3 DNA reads TGCGCCAGCAGCCGGTCTCCCGTAGAGACCCAGTACTTC.

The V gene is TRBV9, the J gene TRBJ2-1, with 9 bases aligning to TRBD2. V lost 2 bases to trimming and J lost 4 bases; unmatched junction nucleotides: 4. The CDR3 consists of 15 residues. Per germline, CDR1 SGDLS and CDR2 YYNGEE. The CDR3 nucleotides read TGTGCCAGCAGCGTGTTAGCGGGGGAATACAATGAGCAGTTCTTC. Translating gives CASSVLAGEYNEQFF.

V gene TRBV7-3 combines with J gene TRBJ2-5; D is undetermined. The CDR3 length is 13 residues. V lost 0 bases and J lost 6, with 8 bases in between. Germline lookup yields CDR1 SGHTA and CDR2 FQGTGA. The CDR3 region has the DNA TGTGCCAGCAGCTTAACCATGGAGAAGACCCAGTACTTC. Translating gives CASSLTMEKTQYF.

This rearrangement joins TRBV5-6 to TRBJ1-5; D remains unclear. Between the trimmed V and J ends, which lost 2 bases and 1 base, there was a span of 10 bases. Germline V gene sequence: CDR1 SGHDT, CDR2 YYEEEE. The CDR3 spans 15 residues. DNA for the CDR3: TGTGCCAGCAGCTTCGGTTTACAGAGCAATCAGCCCCAGCATTTT. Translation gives CASSFGLQSNQPQHF.

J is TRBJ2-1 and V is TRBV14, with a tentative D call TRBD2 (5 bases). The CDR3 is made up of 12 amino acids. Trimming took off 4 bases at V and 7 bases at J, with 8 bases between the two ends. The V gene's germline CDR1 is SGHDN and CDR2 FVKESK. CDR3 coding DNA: TGTGCCAGCAGCCTCACTAGAAATGAGCAGTTCTTC. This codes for CASSLTRNEQFF.

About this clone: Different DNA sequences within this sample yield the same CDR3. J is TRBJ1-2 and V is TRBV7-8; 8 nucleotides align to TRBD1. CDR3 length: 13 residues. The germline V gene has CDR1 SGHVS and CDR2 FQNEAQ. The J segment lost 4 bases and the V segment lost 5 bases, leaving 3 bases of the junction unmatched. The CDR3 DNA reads TGTGCCAGCAGCCCAGGGGGCTCCTATGGCTACACCTTC. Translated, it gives CASSPGGSYGYTF.

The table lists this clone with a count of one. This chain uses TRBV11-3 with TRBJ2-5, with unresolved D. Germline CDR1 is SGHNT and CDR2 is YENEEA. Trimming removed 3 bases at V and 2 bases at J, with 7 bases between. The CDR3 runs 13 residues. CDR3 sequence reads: CASSFSRQETQYF. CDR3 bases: TGTGCCAGCAGCTTCAGCAGACAAGAGACCCAGTACTTC. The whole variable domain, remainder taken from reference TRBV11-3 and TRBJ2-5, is EAGVVQSPRYKIIEKKQPVAFWCNPISGHNTLYWYLQNLGQGPELLIRYENEEAVDDSQLPKDRFSAERLKGVDSTLKIQPAELGDSAVYLCASSFSRQETQYFGPGTRLLVL.

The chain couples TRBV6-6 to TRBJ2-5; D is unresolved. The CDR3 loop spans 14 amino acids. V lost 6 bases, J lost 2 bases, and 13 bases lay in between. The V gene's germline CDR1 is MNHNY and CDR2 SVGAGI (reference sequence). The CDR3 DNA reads TGTGCCAGCAGCCCATACAGCAATCAAGAGACCCAGTACTTC. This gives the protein CASSPYSNQETQYF.

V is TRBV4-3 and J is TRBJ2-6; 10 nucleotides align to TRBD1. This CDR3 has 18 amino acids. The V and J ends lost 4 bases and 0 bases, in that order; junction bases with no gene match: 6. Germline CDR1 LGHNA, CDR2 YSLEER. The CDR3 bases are TGCGCCAGCAGCCCCGGACAGGGGGTCCGCTCTGGGGCCAACGTCCTGACTTTC. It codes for CASSPGQGVRSGANVLTF.

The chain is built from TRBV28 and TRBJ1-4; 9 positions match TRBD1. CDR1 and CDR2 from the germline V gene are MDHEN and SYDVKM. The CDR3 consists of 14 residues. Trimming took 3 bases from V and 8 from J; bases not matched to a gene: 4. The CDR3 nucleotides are TGTGCCAGCAGTTTGGACAGGGGAGGCGAAAAACTGTTTTTT. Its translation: CASSLDRGGEKLFF. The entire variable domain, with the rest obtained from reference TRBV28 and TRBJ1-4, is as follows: DVKVTQSSRYLVKRTGEKVFLECVQDMDHENMFWYRQDPGLGLRLIYFSYDVKMKEKGDIPEGYSVSREKKERFSLILESASTNQTSMYLCASSLDRGGEKLFFGSGTQLSVL.

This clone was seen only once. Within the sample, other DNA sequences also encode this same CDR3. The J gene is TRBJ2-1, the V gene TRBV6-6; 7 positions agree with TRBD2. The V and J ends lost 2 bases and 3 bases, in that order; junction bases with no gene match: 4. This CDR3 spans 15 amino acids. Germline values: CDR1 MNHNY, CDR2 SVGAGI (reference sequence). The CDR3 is CASSYSGTRYNEQFF. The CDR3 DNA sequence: TGTGCCAGCAGTTACAGCGGGACCCGCTACAATGAGCAGTTCTTC.

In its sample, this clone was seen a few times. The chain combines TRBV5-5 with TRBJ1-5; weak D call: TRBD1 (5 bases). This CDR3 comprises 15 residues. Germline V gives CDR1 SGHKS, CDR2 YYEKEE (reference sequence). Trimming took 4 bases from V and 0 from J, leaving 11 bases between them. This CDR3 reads CASSPGQYSNQPQHF. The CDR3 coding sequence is TGTGCCAGCAGCCCCGGACAATATAGCAATCAGCCCCAGCATTTT.

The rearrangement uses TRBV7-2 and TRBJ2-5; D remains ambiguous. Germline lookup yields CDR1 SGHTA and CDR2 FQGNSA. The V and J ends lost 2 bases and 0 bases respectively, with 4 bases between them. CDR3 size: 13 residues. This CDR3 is CASSLSNQETQYF. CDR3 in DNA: TGTGCCAGCAGCTTATCGAACCAAGAGACCCAGTACTTC.

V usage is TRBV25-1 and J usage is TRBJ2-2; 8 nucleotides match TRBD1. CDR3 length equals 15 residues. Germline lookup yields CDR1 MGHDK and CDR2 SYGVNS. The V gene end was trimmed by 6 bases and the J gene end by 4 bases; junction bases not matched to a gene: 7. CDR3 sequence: CASRQDRATTGELFF. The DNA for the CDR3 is TGTGCCAGCAGGCAGGACAGGGCTACCACCGGGGAGCTGTTTTTT.

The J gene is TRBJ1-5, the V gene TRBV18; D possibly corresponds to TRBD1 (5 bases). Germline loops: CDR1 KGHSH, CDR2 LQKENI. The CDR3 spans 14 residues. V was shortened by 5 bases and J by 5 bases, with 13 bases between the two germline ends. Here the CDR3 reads CASSTRAQDQPQHF. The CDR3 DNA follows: TGTGCCAGCTCAACCCGGGCACAGGATCAGCCCCAGCATTTT.

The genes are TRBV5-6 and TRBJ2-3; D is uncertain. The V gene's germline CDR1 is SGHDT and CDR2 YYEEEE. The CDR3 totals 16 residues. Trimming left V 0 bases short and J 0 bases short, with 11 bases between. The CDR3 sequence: CASSLEPGVSTDTQYF. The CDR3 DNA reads TGTGCCAGCAGCTTGGAGCCCGGAGTTAGCACAGATACGCAGTATTTT.

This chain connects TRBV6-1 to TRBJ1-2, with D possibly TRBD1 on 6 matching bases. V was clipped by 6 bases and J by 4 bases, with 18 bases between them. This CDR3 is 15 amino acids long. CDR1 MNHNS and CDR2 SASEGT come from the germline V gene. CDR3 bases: TGTGCCAGCAGAGCCGGGACACCGGAGTCCTATGGCTACACCTTC. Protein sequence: CASRAGTPESYGYTF.

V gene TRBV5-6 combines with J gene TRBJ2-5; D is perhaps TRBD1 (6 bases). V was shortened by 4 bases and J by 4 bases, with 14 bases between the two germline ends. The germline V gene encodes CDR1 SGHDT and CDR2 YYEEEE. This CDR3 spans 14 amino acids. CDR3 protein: CASSTTQGTETQYF. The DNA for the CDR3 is TGTGCCAGCAGCACCACACAGGGAACAGAGACCCAGTACTTC.

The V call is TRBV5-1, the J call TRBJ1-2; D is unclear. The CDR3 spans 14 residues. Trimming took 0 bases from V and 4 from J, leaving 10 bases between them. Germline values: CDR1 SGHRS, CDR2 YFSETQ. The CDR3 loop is CASSLDPVGYGYTF. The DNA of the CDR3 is TGCGCCAGCAGCTTGGACCCTGTCGGCTATGGCTACACCTTC.